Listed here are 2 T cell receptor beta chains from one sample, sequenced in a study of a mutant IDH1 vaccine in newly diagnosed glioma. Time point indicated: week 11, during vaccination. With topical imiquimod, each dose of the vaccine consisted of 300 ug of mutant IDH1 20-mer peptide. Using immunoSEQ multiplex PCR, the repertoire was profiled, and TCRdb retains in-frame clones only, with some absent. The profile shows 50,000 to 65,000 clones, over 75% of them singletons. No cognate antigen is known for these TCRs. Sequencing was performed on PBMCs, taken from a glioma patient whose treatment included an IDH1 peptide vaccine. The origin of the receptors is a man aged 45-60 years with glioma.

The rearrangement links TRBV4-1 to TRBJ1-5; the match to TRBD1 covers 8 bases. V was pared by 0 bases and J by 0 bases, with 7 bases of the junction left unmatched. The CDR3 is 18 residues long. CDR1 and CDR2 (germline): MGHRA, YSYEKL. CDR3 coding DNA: TGCGCCAGCAGCCAAGATATCCCCGGACAGGGTAGCAATCAGCCCCAGCATTTT. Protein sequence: CASSQDIPGQGSNQPQHF.

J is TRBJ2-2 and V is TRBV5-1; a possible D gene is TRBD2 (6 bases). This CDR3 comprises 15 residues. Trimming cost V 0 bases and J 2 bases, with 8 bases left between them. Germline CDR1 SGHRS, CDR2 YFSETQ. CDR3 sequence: CASSLVGGNTGELFF. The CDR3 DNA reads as TGCGCCAGCAGCTTGGTGGGGGGAAACACCGGGGAGCTGTTTTTT.